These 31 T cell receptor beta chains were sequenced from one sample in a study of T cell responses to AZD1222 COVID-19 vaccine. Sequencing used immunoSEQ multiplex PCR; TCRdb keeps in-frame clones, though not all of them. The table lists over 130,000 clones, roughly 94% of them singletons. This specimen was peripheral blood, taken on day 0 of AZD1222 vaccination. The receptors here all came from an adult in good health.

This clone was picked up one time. For the CDR3, the DNA is TGTGCCAGCACCAGGGATGGAAACACCATATATTTT. This sequence encodes CASTRDGNTIYF. The chain recombines TRBV2 with TRBJ1-3, with a possible D match to TRBD1 (5 bases). Trimming left V 7 bases short and J 3 bases short, with 7 bases between. Germline CDR1 is SNHLY and CDR2 is FYNNEI. This CDR3 is 12 amino acids long.

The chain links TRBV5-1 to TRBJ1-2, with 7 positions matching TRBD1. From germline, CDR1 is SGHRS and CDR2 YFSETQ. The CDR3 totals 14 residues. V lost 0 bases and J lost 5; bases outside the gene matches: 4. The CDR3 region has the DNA TGCGCCAGCAGCTTGGCCGACAGGGTATATGGCTACACCTTC. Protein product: CASSLADRVYGYTF.

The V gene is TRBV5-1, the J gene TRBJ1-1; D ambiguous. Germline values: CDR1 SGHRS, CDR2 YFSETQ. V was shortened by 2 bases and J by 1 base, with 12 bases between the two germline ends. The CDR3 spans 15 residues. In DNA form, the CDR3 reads TGCGCCAGCAGCTTAGGTCCGGGGAAGAACACTGAAGCTTTCTTT. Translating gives CASSLGPGKNTEAFF.

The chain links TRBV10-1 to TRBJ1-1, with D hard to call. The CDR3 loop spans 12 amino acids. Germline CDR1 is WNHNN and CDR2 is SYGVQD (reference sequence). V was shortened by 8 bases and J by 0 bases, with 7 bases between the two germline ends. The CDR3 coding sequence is TGCGCCAGCTCTAACTTGAACACTGAAGCTTTCTTT. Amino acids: CASSNLNTEAFF.

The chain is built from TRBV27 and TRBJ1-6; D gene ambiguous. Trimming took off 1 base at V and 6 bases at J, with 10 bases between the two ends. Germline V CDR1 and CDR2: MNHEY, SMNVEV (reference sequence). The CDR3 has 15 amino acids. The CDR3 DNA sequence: TGTGCCAGCAGTTTATTGGGTACGGGTAATTCACCCCTCCACTTT. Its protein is CASSLLGTGNSPLHF.

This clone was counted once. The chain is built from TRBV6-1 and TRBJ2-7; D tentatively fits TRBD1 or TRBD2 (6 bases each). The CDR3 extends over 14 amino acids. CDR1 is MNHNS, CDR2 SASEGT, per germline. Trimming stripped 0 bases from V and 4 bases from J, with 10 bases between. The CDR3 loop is CASSEAEGGYEQYV. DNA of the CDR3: TGTGCCAGCAGTGAAGCTGAGGGGGGATACGAGCAGTACGTC.

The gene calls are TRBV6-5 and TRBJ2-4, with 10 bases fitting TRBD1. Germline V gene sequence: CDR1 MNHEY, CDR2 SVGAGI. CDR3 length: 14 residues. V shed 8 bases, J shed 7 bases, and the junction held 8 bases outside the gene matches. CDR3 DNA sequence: TGTGCCAGCCTATGGACAGGGGGTAAGAACATTCAGTACTTC. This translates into CASLWTGGKNIQYF.

The CDR3 loop is CASSHLAGGTQYF. DNA for the CDR3: TGTGCCAGCAGCCACCTTGCGGGGGGGACCCAGTACTTC. The rearrangement joins TRBV3-1 (or the pseudogene TRBV3-2) to TRBJ2-5, with 8 bases matching TRBD2. The CDR3 runs 13 residues. The junction had 4 bases not matched to a gene; V was cut back by 3 bases and J by 7 bases. CDR1 and CDR2 (germline): LGHDT, YNNKEL (reference sequence).

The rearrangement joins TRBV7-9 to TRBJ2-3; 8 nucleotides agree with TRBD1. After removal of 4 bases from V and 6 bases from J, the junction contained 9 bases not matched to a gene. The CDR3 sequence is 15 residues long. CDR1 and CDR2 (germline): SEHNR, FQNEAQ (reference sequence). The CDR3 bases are TGTGCCAGCAGCTCGGGACAGGTGGCAGGGGATACGCAGTATTTT. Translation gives CASSSGQVAGDTQYF. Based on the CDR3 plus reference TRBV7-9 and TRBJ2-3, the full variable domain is DTGVSQNPRHKITKRGQNVTFRCDPISEHNRLYWYRQTLGQGPEFLTYFQNEAQLEKSRLLSDRFSAERPKGSFSTLEIQRTEQGDSAMYLCASSSGQVAGDTQYFGPGTRLTVL.

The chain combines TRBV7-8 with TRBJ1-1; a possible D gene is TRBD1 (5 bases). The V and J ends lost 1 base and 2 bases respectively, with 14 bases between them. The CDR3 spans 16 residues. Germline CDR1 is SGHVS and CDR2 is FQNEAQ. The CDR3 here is CASSLEGRGSNTEAFF. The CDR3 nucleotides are TGTGCCAGCAGCTTAGAAGGGCGGGGGAGCAACACTGAAGCTTTCTTT.

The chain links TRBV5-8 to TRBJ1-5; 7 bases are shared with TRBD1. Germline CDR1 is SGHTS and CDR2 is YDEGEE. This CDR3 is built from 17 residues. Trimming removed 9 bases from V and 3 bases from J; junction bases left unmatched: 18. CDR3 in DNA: TGTGCCACCGAACCTTCAGGGGGTCGTAGGTTCAATCAGCCCCAGCATTTT. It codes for CATEPSGGRRFNQPQHF.

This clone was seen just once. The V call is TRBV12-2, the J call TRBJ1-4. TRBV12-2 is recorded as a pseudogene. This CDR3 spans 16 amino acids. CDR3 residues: CASRPNGGDWGEKLFF. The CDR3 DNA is TGTGCAAGTCGCCCCAACGGGGGGGATTGGGGTGAAAAACTGTTTTTT.

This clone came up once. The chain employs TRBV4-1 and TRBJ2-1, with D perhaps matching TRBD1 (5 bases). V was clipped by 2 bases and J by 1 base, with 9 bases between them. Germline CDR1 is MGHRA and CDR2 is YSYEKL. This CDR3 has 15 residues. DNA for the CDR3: TGCGCCAGCAGCCAACAGGGTGGGTCCTACAATGAGCAGTTCTTC. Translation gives CASSQQGGSYNEQFF.

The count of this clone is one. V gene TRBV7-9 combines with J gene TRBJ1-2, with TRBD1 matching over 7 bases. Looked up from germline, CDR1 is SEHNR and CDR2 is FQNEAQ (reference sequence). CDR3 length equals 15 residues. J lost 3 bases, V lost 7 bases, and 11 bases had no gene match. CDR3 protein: CASIPLYRGDYGYTF. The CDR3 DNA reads TGTGCCAGCATCCCCCTCTACAGGGGTGACTATGGCTACACCTTC.

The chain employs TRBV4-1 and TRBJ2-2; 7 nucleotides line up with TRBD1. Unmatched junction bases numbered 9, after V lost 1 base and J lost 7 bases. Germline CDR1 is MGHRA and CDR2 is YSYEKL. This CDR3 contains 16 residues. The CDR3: CASSQVIPGGIGELFF. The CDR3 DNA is TGCGCCAGCAGCCAAGTTATCCCAGGGGGAATCGGGGAGCTGTTTTTT.

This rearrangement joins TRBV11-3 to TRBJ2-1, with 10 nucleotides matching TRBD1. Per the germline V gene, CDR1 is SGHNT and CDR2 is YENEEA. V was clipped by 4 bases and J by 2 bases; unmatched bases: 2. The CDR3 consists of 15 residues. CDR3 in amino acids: CASSSGQGAYNEQFF. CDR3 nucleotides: TGTGCCAGCAGCTCCGGACAGGGGGCCTACAATGAGCAGTTCTTC.

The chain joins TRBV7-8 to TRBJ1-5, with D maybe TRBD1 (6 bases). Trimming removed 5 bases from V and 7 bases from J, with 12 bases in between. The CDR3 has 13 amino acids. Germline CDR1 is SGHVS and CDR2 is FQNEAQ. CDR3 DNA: TGTGCCAGCAGCCCACAGGGTTTGCAGCCCCAGCATTTT. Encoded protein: CASSPQGLQPQHF.

DNA for the CDR3: TGTGCCAGCAGCTTAGATCCCGGACCCACAGATACGCAGTATTTT. Its translation: CASSLDPGPTDTQYF. J is TRBJ2-3 and V is TRBV11-2; no reliable D call. Germline CDR1 is SGHAT and CDR2 is FQNNGV. V lost 0 bases and J lost 2, with 9 bases in between. The CDR3 runs to 15 residues.

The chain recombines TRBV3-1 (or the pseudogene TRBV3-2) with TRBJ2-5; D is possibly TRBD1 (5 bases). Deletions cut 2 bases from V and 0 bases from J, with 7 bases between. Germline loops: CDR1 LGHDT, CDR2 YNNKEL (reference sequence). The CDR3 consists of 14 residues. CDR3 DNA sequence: TGTGCCAGCAGCCAAAGACAGTACCAAGAGACCCAGTACTTC. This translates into CASSQRQYQETQYF.

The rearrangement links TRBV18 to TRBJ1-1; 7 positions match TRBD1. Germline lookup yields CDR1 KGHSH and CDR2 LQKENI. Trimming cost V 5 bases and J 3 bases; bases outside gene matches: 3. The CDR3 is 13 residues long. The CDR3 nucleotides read TGTGCCAGCTCAAGGACAGGTGACACTGAAGCTTTCTTT. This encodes CASSRTGDTEAFF.

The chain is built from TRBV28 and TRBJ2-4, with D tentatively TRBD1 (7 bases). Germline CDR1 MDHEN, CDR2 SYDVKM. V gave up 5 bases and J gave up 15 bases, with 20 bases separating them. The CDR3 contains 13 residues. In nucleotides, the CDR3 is TGTGCCAGCAGTAATCCCCGGGGGCACAGGGGGTACTTC. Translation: CASSNPRGHRGYF.

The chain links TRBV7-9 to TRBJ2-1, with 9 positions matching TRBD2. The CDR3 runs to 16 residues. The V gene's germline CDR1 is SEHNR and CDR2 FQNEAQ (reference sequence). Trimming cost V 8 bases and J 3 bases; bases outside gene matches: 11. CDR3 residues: CASLIAGVRGYNEQFF. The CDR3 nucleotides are TGTGCCAGCCTCATAGCGGGAGTAAGAGGCTACAATGAGCAGTTCTTC.

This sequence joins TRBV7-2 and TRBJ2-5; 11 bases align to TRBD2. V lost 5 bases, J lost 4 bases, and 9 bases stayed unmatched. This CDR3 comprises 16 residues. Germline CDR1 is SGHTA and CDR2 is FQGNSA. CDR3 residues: CASSPVAGGPIETQYF. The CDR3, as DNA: TGTGCCAGCAGCCCTGTAGCGGGAGGGCCTATAGAGACCCAGTACTTC.

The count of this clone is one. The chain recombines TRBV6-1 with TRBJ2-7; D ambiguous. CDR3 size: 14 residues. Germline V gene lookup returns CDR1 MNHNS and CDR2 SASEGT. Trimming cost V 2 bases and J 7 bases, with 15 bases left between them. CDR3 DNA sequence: TGTGCCAGCAGTGAAAGGGCAGTCCGCATGGAGCAGTACGTC. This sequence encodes CASSERAVRMEQYV.

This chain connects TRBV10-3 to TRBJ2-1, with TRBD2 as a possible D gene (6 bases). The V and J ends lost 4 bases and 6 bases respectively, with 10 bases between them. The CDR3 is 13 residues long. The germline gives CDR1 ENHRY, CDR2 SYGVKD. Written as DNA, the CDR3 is TGTGCCATCAGTGCGGGCGGGGCCAATGAGCAGTTCTTC. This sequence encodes CAISAGGANEQFF.

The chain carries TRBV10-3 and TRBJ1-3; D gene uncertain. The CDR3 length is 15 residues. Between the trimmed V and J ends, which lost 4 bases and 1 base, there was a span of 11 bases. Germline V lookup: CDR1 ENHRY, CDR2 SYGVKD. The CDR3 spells CAISGDPQSGNTIYF. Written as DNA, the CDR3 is TGTGCCATCAGTGGAGACCCTCAATCTGGAAACACCATATATTTT.

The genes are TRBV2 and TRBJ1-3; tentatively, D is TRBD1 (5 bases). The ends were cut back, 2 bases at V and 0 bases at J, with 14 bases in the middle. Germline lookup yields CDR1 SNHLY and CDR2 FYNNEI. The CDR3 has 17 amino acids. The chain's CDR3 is CASSELGAARSGNTIYF. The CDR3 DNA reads TGTGCCAGCAGTGAACTTGGGGCAGCTCGCTCTGGAAACACCATATATTTT.

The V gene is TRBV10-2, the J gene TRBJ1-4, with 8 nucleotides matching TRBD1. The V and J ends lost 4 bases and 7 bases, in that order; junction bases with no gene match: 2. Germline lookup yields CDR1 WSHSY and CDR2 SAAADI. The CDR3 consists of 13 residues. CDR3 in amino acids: CASSVTGAEKLFF. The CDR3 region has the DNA TGCGCCAGCAGTGTGACAGGGGCTGAAAAACTGTTTTTT.

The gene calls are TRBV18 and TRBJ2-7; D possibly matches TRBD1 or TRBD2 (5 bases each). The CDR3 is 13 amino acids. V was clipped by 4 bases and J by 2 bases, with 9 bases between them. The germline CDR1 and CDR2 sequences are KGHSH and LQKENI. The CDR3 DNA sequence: TGTGCCAGCTCACAGGGGACGGCCTACGAGCAGTACGTC. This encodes CASSQGTAYEQYV.

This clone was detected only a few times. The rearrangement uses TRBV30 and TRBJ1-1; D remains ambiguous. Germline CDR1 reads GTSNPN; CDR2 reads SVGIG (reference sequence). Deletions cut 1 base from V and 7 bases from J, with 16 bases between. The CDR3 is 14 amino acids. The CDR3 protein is CAWSGEGAGFEAFF. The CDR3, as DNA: TGTGCCTGGAGTGGGGAAGGCGCCGGGTTTGAAGCTTTCTTT.

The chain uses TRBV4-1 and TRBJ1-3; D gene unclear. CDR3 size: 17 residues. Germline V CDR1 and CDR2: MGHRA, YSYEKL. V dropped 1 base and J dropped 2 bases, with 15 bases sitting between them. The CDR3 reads CASSQGSGRFPGNTIYF. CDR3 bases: TGCGCCAGCAGCCAAGGTTCAGGAAGGTTTCCTGGAAACACCATATATTTT.